The 21 T cell receptor beta chains listed next were all sequenced from one sample in a study of shared clonotypes between healthy human individuals. Using immunoSEQ multiplex PCR, the repertoire was profiled, and TCRdb retains in-frame clones only, with some absent. The profile shows around 2.3 million clones, almost 96% of them singletons. Sequencing was performed on naive CD4+ T cells sorted from blood. The subset is: CD45RA+ positively selected. These receptors were obtained from a man aged 18 to 35 in good health.

Worth noting for this clone: This CDR3 is also generated by other DNA sequences in the sample. The J gene is TRBJ1-3, the V gene TRBV5-1, with TRBD1 matching 9 bases. V was pared by 1 base and J by 3 bases, with 2 bases of the junction left unmatched. Per germline, CDR1 SGHRS and CDR2 YFSETQ. The CDR3 runs to 15 residues. CDR3 bases: TGCGCCAGCAGCTTGAGGACAGGGGATGGAAACACCATATATTTT. Translated: CASSLRTGDGNTIYF.

The CDR3 loop is CASSYEVALVKDTQYF. The CDR3 coding sequence is TGTGCCAGCAGTTACGAGGTGGCGCTCGTAAAAGATACGCAGTATTTT. This chain links TRBV6-6 with TRBJ2-3; unclear D gene. The germline V gene has CDR1 MNHNY and CDR2 SVGAGI (reference sequence). The germline V and J ends were trimmed by 2 bases and 5 bases, with 17 bases remaining between them. This CDR3 is 16 amino acids long.

Only one count was recorded for this clone. This chain uses TRBV29-1 with TRBJ1-4; tentatively, D is TRBD1 (6 bases). The CDR3 is made up of 13 amino acids. Germline CDR1 and CDR2: SQVTM and ANQGSEA. Trimming shortened V by 4 bases and J by 8 bases, and 14 bases separated the two germline ends. In DNA, the CDR3 is TGCAGCGTTGGCGAAGGGGGTAGGGAAAAACTGTTTTTT. This translates into CSVGEGGREKLFF.

The rearrangement links TRBV27 to TRBJ1-1; possible D gene TRBD1, 5 bases. The CDR3 covers 15 residues. With 4 bases removed from V and 7 bases from J, the gap between germline ends came to 19 bases. Per the germline V gene, CDR1 is MNHEY and CDR2 is SMNVEV (reference sequence). CDR3 coding DNA: TGTGCCAGCAGTTCCAGGGCCCGAAAGCGGTATGAAGCTTTCTTT. The encoded protein is CASSSRARKRYEAFF.

This clone has only one observation. The V call is TRBV5-1, the J call TRBJ2-2; 11 bases fit TRBD2. This CDR3 is 18 amino acids long. Germline V gene data show CDR1 as SGHRS and CDR2 as YFSETQ. V shed 4 bases and J 7 bases; nucleotides not matched to a gene: 15. The DNA for the CDR3 is TGCGCCAGCAGCCGTGGGGGCGGACTAGCGGGTCCCCTCGGGGAGCTGTTTTTT. Translating it yields CASSRGGGLAGPLGELFF.

This chain links TRBV5-1 with TRBJ2-2; 11 bases are a match to TRBD2. The CDR3 extends over 15 amino acids. The germline CDR1 and CDR2 sequences are SGHRS and YFSETQ. J lost 8 bases, V lost 4 bases, and 7 bases had no gene match. CDR3 amino acids: CASSPETSGKGELFF. The CDR3 coding sequence is TGCGCCAGCAGCCCTGAGACTAGCGGGAAAGGGGAGCTGTTTTTT. The full variable domain, rest sourced from reference TRBV5-1 and TRBJ2-2, is KAGVTQTPRYLIKTRGQQVTLSCSPISGHRSVSWYQQTPGQGLQFLFEYFSETQRNKGNFPGRFSGRQFSNSRSEMNVSTLELGDSALYLCASSPETSGKGELFFGEGSRLTVL.

This clone has a single count. The genes are TRBV29-1 and TRBJ1-2, with D unclear. V lost 6 bases and J lost 8, with 13 bases in between. CDR3 size: 11 residues. CDR1 SQVTM and CDR2 ANQGSEA come from the germline V gene. The CDR3 sequence is CSVKDAGGYTF. The CDR3 region has the DNA TGCAGCGTGAAGGACGCGGGGGGCTACACCTTC. Full variable domain (remainder filled in from reference TRBV29-1 and TRBJ1-2): SAVISQKPSRDICQRGTSLTIQCQVDSQVTMMFWYRQQPGQSLTLIATANQGSEATYESGFVIDKFPISRPNLTFSTLTVSNMSPEDSSIYLCSVKDAGGYTFGSGTRLTVV.

The CDR3 sequence is CASSFGGDSGNTIYF. The CDR3 DNA reads TGTGCCAGCAGCTTTGGTGGGGACTCTGGAAACACCATATATTTT. This chain joins TRBV5-6 and TRBJ1-3; D is uncertain. Trimming pared 2 bases from V and 0 bases from J, leaving 9 bases between. CDR1 is SGHDT, CDR2 YYEEEE, per germline. This CDR3 region has 15 residues.

The genes are TRBV6-1 and TRBJ2-3; a possible D gene is TRBD1 (5 bases). The CDR3 consists of 16 residues. CDR1 and CDR2 from the germline V gene are MNHNS and SASEGT. V was cut by 1 base and J by 0 bases, with 11 bases left in between. CDR3 amino acids: CASSEGTPASTDTQYF. CDR3 nucleotides: TGTGCCAGCAGTGAAGGGACACCCGCTAGCACAGATACGCAGTATTTT.

The gene calls are TRBV5-1 and TRBJ2-5; weak D call: TRBD2 (6 bases). This CDR3 spans 17 amino acids. CDR1 and CDR2 (germline): SGHRS, YFSETQ. Trimming took off 4 bases at V and 4 bases at J, with 23 bases between the two ends. For the CDR3, the DNA is TGCGCCAGCAGCACACAAACAACCGGGACGCGGGGAGAGACCCAGTACTTC. This encodes CASSTQTTGTRGETQYF.

The CDR3 DNA reads as TGTGCCAGCAGCGCGTGGGACAGCTCCTACGAGCAGTACTTC. Protein product: CASSAWDSSYEQYF. The J gene is TRBJ2-7, the V gene TRBV9, with 7 positions matching TRBD1. Germline V gives CDR1 SGDLS, CDR2 YYNGEE. The CDR3 runs to 14 residues. With 3 bases clipped from V and 0 bases from J, the junction kept 3 bases outside the gene matches.

V usage is TRBV29-1 and J usage is TRBJ2-5; no clear D gene. The CDR3 totals 13 residues. The V and J ends lost 2 bases and 2 bases respectively, with 9 bases between them. Germline V gene data show CDR1 as SQVTM and CDR2 as ANQGSEA. CDR3 bases: TGCAGCGTTGAACACGGTTTTCAAGAGACCCAGTACTTC. Translated, it gives CSVEHGFQETQYF.

V usage is TRBV6-6 and J usage is TRBJ1-1; D remains unclear. V lost 6 bases, J lost 10 bases, and 21 bases lay in between. Germline assignment: CDR1 MNHNY and CDR2 SVGAGI (reference sequence). The CDR3 contains 14 residues. For the CDR3, the DNA is TGTGCCAGCAGCCAAAAGTTAGAGGGAGTGGGAGCTTTCTTT. Translating it yields CASSQKLEGVGAFF.

Concerning this clone itself: The same CDR3 arises from other DNA sequences in this sample as well. The chain has TRBV11-3 and TRBJ2-1; D may be TRBD1 (5 bases). V was clipped by 5 bases and J by 5 bases, with 10 bases between them. This CDR3 is 13 amino acids long. CDR1 and CDR2 from the germline V gene are SGHNT and YENEEA. This CDR3 reads CASSLNRNNEQFF. CDR3 in DNA: TGTGCCAGCAGCCTGAACAGGAACAATGAGCAGTTCTTC.

The chain employs TRBV28 and TRBJ2-5, with 9 bases aligning to TRBD2. Germline assignment: CDR1 MDHEN and CDR2 SYDVKM. The ends lost 2 bases at V and 2 bases at J; junction bases unmatched: 3. The CDR3 sequence is 15 residues long. The CDR3 region has the DNA TGTGCCAGCAGTTTACTAGCGGGAAAACAAGAGACCCAGTACTTC. As protein: CASSLLAGKQETQYF.

V gene TRBV5-1 combines with J gene TRBJ1-6; tentative D call: TRBD1 (6 bases). V lost 4 bases, J lost 5 bases, and 10 bases lay in between. This CDR3 comprises 14 residues. Germline CDR1 reads SGHRS; CDR2 reads YFSETQ. The DNA for the CDR3 is TGCGCCAGCAGCGTGGGACATGATAATTCACCCCTCCACTTT. This gives the protein CASSVGHDNSPLHF.

The chain employs TRBV6-5 and TRBJ2-7; a weak D match, TRBD2 (6 bases). Deletions cut 0 bases from V and 3 bases from J, with 15 bases between. Germline V gene sequence: CDR1 MNHEY, CDR2 SVGAGI. The CDR3 extends over 16 amino acids. The chain's CDR3 is CASSYSSQRVNYEQYF. The CDR3 DNA reads TGTGCCAGCAGTTACTCTTCCCAGCGGGTAAACTACGAGCAGTACTTC.

This clone came up once. The CDR3 here is CASRQGGPGYNSPLHF. CDR3 DNA sequence: TGTGCCAGCCGACAAGGGGGACCAGGGTATAATTCACCCCTCCACTTT. The chain combines TRBV19 with TRBJ1-6; D might be TRBD1 (6 bases). The CDR3 extends over 16 amino acids. Germline V gene data show CDR1 as LNHDA and CDR2 as SQIVND (reference sequence). V was clipped by 9 bases and J by 4 bases, with 19 bases between them. The full variable domain, its missing parts supplied by reference TRBV19 and TRBJ1-6, is DGGITQSPKYLFRKEGQNVTLSCEQNLNHDAMYWYRQDPGQGLRLIYYSQIVNDFQKGDIAEGYSVSREKKESFPLTVTSAQKNPTAFYLCASRQGGPGYNSPLHFGNGTRLTVT.

The chain uses TRBV6-1 and TRBJ2-7, with 10 bases lining up with TRBD1. The CDR3 is 16 amino acids. The germline V gene encodes CDR1 MNHNS and CDR2 SASEGT. Trimming at V came to 4 bases and at J to 6 bases, leaving 12 bases not matched to a gene. CDR3 residues: CASSGYPGQGISEQYF. The CDR3, as DNA: TGTGCCAGCAGTGGCTACCCGGGACAGGGGATTAGCGAGCAGTACTTC.

The V gene is TRBV6-1, the J gene TRBJ1-5, with 8 bases that match TRBD1. The CDR3 has 14 residues. Germline-derived CDR1 and CDR2 are MNHNS and SASEGT. The trim removed 6 bases at V and 3 bases at J, leaving 4 bases unmatched. For the CDR3, the DNA is TGTGCCAGCAGGCAGGACAGGGCCAATCAGCCCCAGCATTTT. This sequence encodes CASRQDRANQPQHF.

V gene TRBV6-1 combines with J gene TRBJ1-4, with TRBD1 as a possible D gene (5 bases). Trimming removed 1 base from V and 6 bases from J, with 9 bases in between. From germline, CDR1 is MNHNS and CDR2 SASEGT. This CDR3 has 14 amino acids. CDR3 coding DNA: TGTGCCAGCAGTGAAGGGGGGGAGTATGAAAAACTGTTTTTT. As protein: CASSEGGEYEKLFF.